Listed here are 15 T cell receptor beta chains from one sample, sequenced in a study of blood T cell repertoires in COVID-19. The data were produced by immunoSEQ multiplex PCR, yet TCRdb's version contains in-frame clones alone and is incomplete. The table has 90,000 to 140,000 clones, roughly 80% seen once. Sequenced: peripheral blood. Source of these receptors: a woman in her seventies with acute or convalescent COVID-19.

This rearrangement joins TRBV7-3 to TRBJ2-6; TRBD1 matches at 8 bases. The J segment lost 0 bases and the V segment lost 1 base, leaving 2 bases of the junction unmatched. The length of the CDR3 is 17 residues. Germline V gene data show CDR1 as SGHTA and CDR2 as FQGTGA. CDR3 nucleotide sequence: TGTGCCAGCAGCTTAATGGGACAGGTCTCTGGGGCCAACGTCCTGACTTTC. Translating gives CASSLMGQVSGANVLTF.

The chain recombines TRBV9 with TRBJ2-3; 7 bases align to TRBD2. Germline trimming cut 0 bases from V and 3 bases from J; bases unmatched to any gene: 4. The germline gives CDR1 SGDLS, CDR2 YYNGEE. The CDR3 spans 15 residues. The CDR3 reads CASSVGILATDTQYF. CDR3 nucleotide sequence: TGTGCCAGCAGCGTAGGGATACTAGCGACAGATACGCAGTATTTT.

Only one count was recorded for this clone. This CDR3 reads CATSRDLSVYEQYF. CDR3 coding DNA: TGTGCCACCAGCAGAGATCTCAGCGTCTACGAGCAGTACTTC. This chain uses TRBV15 with TRBJ2-7; D is ambiguous. Trimming cost V 0 bases and J 3 bases, with 9 bases left between them. The germline V gene encodes CDR1 LNHNV and CDR2 YYDKDF (reference sequence). The CDR3 length is 14 residues.

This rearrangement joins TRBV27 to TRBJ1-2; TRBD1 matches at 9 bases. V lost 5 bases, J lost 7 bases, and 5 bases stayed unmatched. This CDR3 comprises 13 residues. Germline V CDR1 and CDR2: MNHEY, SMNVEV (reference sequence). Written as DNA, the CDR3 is TGTGCCAGCAGTCCACAGGGGGCAAGTGGCTACACCTTC. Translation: CASSPQGASGYTF.

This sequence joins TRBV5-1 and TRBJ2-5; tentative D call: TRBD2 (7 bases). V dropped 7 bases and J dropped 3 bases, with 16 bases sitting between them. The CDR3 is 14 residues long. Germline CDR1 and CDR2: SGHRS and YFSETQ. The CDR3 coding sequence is TGCGCCAGCGGGGGGGCCCAGCAAGAAGAGACCCAGTACTTC. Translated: CASGGAQQEETQYF.

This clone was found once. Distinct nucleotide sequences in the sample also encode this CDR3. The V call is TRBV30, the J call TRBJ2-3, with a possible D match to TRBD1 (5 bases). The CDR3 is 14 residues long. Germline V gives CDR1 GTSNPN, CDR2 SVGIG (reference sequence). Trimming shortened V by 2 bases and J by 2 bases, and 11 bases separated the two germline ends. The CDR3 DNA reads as TGTGCCTGGAGTTTACAGGTCGACACAGATACGCAGTATTTT. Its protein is CAWSLQVDTDTQYF.

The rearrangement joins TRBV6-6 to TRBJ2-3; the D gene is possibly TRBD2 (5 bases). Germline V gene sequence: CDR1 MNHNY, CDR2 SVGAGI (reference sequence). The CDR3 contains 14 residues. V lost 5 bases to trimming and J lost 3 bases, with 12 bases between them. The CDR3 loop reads CASSRSTKTDTQYF. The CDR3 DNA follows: TGTGCCAGCAGTCGATCGACTAAAACAGATACGCAGTATTTT.

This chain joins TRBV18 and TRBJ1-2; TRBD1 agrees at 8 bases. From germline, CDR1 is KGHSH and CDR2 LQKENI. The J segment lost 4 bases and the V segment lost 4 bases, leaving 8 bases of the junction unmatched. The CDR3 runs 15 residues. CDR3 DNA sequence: TGTGCCAGCTCACTCAACGGACAGGGCCTCTATGGCTACACCTTC. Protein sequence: CASSLNGQGLYGYTF. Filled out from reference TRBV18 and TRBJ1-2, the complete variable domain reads NAGVMQNPRHLVRRRGQEARLRCSPMKGHSHVYWYRQLPEEGLKFMVYLQKENIIDESGMPKERFSAEFPKEGPSILRIQQVVRGDSAAYFCASSLNGQGLYGYTFGSGTRLTVV.

CDR3 loop: CASSLGATSGELHNEQFF. DNA of the CDR3: TGTGCCAGCAGCTTAGGGGCGACTAGCGGGGAGCTACACAATGAGCAGTTCTTC. The chain links TRBV11-3 to TRBJ2-1; 11 bases align to TRBD2. V was pared by 1 base and J by 5 bases, with 10 bases of the junction left unmatched. CDR1 SGHNT and CDR2 YENEEA come from the germline V gene. The CDR3 runs 18 residues.

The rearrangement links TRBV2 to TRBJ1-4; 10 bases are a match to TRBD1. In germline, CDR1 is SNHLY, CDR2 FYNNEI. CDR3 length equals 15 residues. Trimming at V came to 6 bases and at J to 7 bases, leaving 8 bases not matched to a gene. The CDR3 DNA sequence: TGTGCCAGCAGACCCGACAGGGGGCGCGGTGAAAAACTGTTTTTT. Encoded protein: CASRPDRGRGEKLFF.

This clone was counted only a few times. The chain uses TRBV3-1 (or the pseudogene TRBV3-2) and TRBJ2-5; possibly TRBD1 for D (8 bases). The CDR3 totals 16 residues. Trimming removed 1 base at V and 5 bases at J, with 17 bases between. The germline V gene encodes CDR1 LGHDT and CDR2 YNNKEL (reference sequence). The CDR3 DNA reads TGTGCCAGCAGCCAAGGACAGGGGACCGGGGGGGAGACCCAGTACTTC. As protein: CASSQGQGTGGETQYF.

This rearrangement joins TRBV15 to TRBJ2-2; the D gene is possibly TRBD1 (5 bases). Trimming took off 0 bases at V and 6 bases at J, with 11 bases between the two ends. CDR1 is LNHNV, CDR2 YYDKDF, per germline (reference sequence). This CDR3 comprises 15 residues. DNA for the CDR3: TGTGCCACCAGCAGAGAATCCAAGGGGCCCGGGGAGCTGTTTTTT. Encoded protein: CATSRESKGPGELFF. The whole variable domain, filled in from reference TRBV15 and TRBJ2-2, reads DAMVIQNPRYQVTQFGKPVTLSCSQTLNHNVMYWYQQKSSQAPKLLFHYYDKDFNNEADTPDNFQSRRPNTSFCFLDIRSPGLGDTAMYLCATSRESKGPGELFFGEGSRLTVL.

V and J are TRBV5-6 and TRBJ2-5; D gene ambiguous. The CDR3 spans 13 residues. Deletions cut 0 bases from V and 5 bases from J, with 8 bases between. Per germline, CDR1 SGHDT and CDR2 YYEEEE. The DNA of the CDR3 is TGTGCCAGCAGCTTGGTGTTGAGGGAGACCCAGTACTTC. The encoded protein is CASSLVLRETQYF.

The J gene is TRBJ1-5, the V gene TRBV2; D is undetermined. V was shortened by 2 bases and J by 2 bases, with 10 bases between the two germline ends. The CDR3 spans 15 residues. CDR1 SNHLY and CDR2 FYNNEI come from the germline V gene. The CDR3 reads CASSESRRGNQPQHF. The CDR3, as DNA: TGTGCCAGCAGTGAATCGAGGAGGGGCAATCAGCCCCAGCATTTT.

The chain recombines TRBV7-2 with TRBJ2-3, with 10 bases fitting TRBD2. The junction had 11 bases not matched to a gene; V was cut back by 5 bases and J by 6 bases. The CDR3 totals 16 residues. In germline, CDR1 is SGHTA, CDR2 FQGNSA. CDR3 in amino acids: CASSDRAGGLGDTQYF. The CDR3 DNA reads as TGTGCCAGCAGCGACCGAGCGGGGGGGCTTGGGGATACGCAGTATTTT.